This is a list of T cell receptor beta chains from one sample in a study of OX40 agonist ivuxolimab in advanced cancers. Sequencing was performed with immunoSEQ multiplex PCR; in TCRdb, only in-frame clones are kept and a portion is missing. The sample has about 20,000 clones, just over 85% seen once; the top ten hold around 17%. Sample: CD4+ or CD8+ T cells sorted from blood, taken in a trial of the OX40 agonist ivuxolimab. The receptor set was obtained from an adult with an advanced solid tumor such as melanoma, head and neck, liver or kidney cancer. CDR3s include the opening cysteine and the closing phenylalanine or tryptophan. The D gene is left open where the match is weak. Not all rows give a size; the values are once, few, many and, for expanded clones, a class.

D	V	size	J	DNA	CDR3
TRBD1	TRBV30	once	TRBJ1-5	TGTGCCTGGAGTCCCGGACAGGGCCCCAATCAGCCCCAGCATTTT	CAWSPGQGPNQPQHF
.	TRBV5-4	.	TRBJ2-5	TGTGCCAGCAGCTTCGGCCAGTCTGGAGAGACCCAGTACTTC	CASSFGQSGETQYF
.	TRBV5-5	.	TRBJ1-1	TGTGCCAGCAGCTTGGCCGGTGACACTGAAGCTTTCTTT	CASSLAGDTEAFF
.	TRBV6-1	.	TRBJ2-5	TGTGCCAGCAGTGAAGCGCTACAAGAGACCCAGTACTTC	CASSEALQETQYF
TRBD2	TRBV2	.	TRBJ2-5	TGTGCCAGCAGTACCGGGACTAGCGGGGGGGCCGGAGAGACCCAGTACTTC	CASSTGTSGGAGETQYF
.	TRBV11-2	medium-sized	TRBJ1-1	TGTGCCAGCAGCTTAGTTAATGTCGGCATGAACACTGAAGCTTTCTTT	CASSLVNVGMNTEAFF
.	TRBV7-6	.	TRBJ1-3	TGTGCCAGCAGCTTAGATGCGACTGGAAACACCATATATTTT	CASSLDATGNTIYF
.	TRBV7-2	.	TRBJ2-7	TGTGCCAGCAGCTTAGTAGGGGACCCTTCTTCCTACGAGCAGTACTTC	CASSLVGDPSSYEQYF
.	TRBV7-6	.	TRBJ1-3	TGTGCCAGCAGTACCGGGTCTCACTCTGGAAACACCATATATTTT	CASSTGSHSGNTIYF
.	TRBV30	.	TRBJ1-1	TGTGCCTGTATGTTGTTCCCTGAAGCTTTCTTT	CACMLFPEAFF
.	TRBV11-2	once	TRBJ2-5	TGTGCCAGCAGCCTCCCCGGAGTCCCTGAATACTTC	CASSLPGVPEYF
.	TRBV29-1	.	TRBJ2-3	TGCAGCGTTGAGAGGGACACCTCGGATACGCAGTATTTT	CSVERDTSDTQYF
TRBD1	TRBV11-2	.	TRBJ2-5	TGTGCCAGCAGCTCCTCGACAGGGGGAGAGACCCAGTACTTC	CASSSSTGGETQYF
.	TRBV6-6	.	TRBJ2-7	TGTGCCAGCAGTTATGGGGAAACCTACGAGCAGTACTTC	CASSYGETYEQYF
TRBD2	TRBV7-8	once	TRBJ2-5	TGTGCCAGCGGAACTAGCGGGAGGTCTCAAGAGACCCAGTACTTC	CASGTSGRSQETQYF
.	TRBV15	.	TRBJ2-3	TGTGCCACCAGCTTGGGGGAAGCAGATACGCAGTATTTT	CATSLGEADTQYF
TRBD1	TRBV30	.	TRBJ2-5	TGTGCCTGGGGGGGGACAGGGCAAGAGACCCAGTACTTC	CAWGGTGQETQYF
.	TRBV7-9	.	TRBJ2-2	TGTGCCAGCAGCTTAAGGGCGAAGACCGGGGAGCTGTTTTTT	CASSLRAKTGELFF
.	TRBV18	.	TRBJ2-1	TGTGCCAGCTCACCACCGGTGGGTCGGAACAATGAGCAGTTCTTC	CASSPPVGRNNEQFF
.	TRBV2	.	TRBJ1-2	TGTGCCAGCAGTGTAGGGACGGGGCACTATGGCTACACCTTC	CASSVGTGHYGYTF
.	TRBV19	few	TRBJ2-6	TGTGCCAGTAGTCAGTACGGGGCTGGGGCCAACGTCCTGACTTTC	CASSQYGAGANVLTF
TRBD1	TRBV2	medium-sized	TRBJ1-1	TGTGCCAGCAGTGTCCCTGGGACAGTGAACACTGAAGCTTTCTTT	CASSVPGTVNTEAFF
TRBD2	TRBV5-4	.	TRBJ2-7	TGTGCCAGCAGCACCACTAGCGTCTACGAGCAGTACTTC	CASSTTSVYEQYF
TRBD1	TRBV6-6	.	TRBJ2-1	TGTGCCAGCAGTTACCGACAGGGCAATGAGCAGTTCTTC	CASSYRQGNEQFF
TRBD1	TRBV19	.	TRBJ2-7	TGTGCCAGTAGTACCACCGGGACAGGGGGCAACGAGCAGTACTTC	CASSTTGTGGNEQYF
TRBD1	TRBV29-1	.	TRBJ1-2	TGCAGCGTCGCCGGGACAGGGGTCTATGGCTACACCTTC	CSVAGTGVYGYTF
TRBD2	TRBV9	once	TRBJ2-3	TGTGCCAGCAGCCCAGGACTAGCGGGGGGGATAGATACGCAGTATTTT	CASSPGLAGGIDTQYF
.	TRBV7-2	once	TRBJ1-5	TGTGCCAGCAGCGCGCCCGTCCGGGGGGTTGGGCTTCAGCCCCAGCATTTT	CASSAPVRGVGLQPQHF
.	TRBV7-9	.	TRBJ2-4	TGTGCCAGCAGCTTCCCGACAGGTACCAAAAACATTCAGTACTTC	CASSFPTGTKNIQYF
TRBD1	TRBV27	.	TRBJ2-7	TGTGCCAGCAGTTTGACAGGGGGCCGTTACGAGCAGTACTTC	CASSLTGGRYEQYF
.	TRBV4-3	.	TRBJ1-2	TGCGCCAGCAGCCAAGATTCAGGCTATGTAGACGGCTACACCTTC	CASSQDSGYVDGYTF
.	TRBV29-1	.	TRBJ1-2	TGCAGCGTTGAAGGGGACACGCAAAGAGGCTACACCTTC	CSVEGDTQRGYTF
.	TRBV21-1	once	TRBJ2-1	TGTGCCAGCAGCAAGGGTCAGGACTTACTTCGCTTTTCCTACAATGAGCAGTTCTTC	CASSKGQDLLRFSYNEQFF
.	TRBV7-2	.	TRBJ1-1	TGTGCCAGCAGCTTAGAGCGTGCGAACACTGAAGCTTTCTTT	CASSLERANTEAFF
.	TRBV5-1	once	TRBJ2-4	TGCGCCAGCACCAGGGAGGGAGGGGGGCAAAACATTCAGTACTTC	CASTREGGGQNIQYF
.	TRBV15	.	TRBJ2-2	TGTGCCACCAGCATCCAACATAGAGGGTCCGGGGAGCTGTTTTTT	CATSIQHRGSGELFF
TRBD2	TRBV7-7	few	TRBJ2-2	TGTGCTAGCAGCGCCGGACTAGCGGGAGGCATCGGGGAGCTGTTTTTT	CASSAGLAGGIGELFF
.	TRBV7-9	.	TRBJ2-5	TGTGCCAGCAGCTTCGGGAGTGCGACGGAGACCCAGTACTTC	CASSFGSATETQYF
.	TRBV7-2	.	TRBJ1-5	TGTGCCAGCAGCTTAGTGGGGACCAGCAATCAGCCCCAGCATTTT	CASSLVGTSNQPQHF
.	TRBV4-1	.	TRBJ2-4	TGCGCCAGCAGCCAACAACAGGAAAACATTCAGTACTTC	CASSQQQENIQYF
TRBD2	TRBV11-3	.	TRBJ2-2	TGTGCCAGCAGCCGTAGCGGGGGGAGCCTCCCCGGGGAGCTGTTTTTT	CASSRSGGSLPGELFF
.	TRBV5-1	.	TRBJ2-7	TGCGCCAGCAGCTTGGCAGGAATCGAGCAGTACTTC	CASSLAGIEQYF